This TCR beta chain was identified in a study of blood T cell repertoires in COVID-19. Original processing notes: Cell counts per sample came from amplifying reference gene primers. The assay was immunoSEQ multiplex PCR, and TCRdb's table has in-frame clones only and misses some. The V and J calls and clone size were taken over from that table, and D and trimming were inferred from the DNA. The sample yields about 230,000 clones, approximately 90% seen once. Participant ages covered roughly 18 to 89 years across 20 to 25 US areas. The V and J ends lost 3 bases and 5 bases respectively, with 16 bases between them. The CDR3 runs 15 residues. Germline loops: CDR1 LNHDA, CDR2 SQIVND (reference sequence).

This sequence originates from a woman in her forties with acute COVID-19. This rearrangement joins TRBV19 to TRBJ2-5; a weak D match, TRBD2 (5 bases). Specimen: PBMCs or T cells enriched from blood (not recorded which). The CDR3 bases are TGTGCCAGTAGTATGAGGGCCCAACCGGCGGAGACCCAGTACTTC. Residues: CASSMRAQPAETQYF.